This T cell receptor (beta chain) derives from a study of T cells in Graves' hyperthyroidism and ophthalmopathy. Background on the study: Specimen type is peripheral blood, collected at initial diagnosis prior to any treatment.

This CDR3 comprises 16 residues. V dropped 4 bases and J dropped 3; count of bases not matched to a gene: 6. Per the germline V gene, CDR1 is MDHEN and CDR2 is SYDVKM. This clonotype was observed many times. What it recognizes is unknown. General study findings and limits: Among clonotypes expanded in thyroid above 0.001, most were also found in blood.

RNA transcripts gave rise to amplified TCR beta CDR3 regions. With the HTBI primer set, the TCR CDR3 went through a first round of RT-PCR. TCRdb processed the multiplex PCR reads anew with MiXCR; each CDR3 protein has one entry. The sample yields about 640,000 distinct CDR3 sequences, around 20% seen once. This chain links TRBV28 with TRBJ2-2, with 9 bases fitting TRBD1. Material for sequencing was blood. The receptor's source is a man aged 25 to 40 with Graves' ophthalmopathy. The CDR3 nucleotides read TGTGCCAGCAGTTCCCCGACAGGGGGATACACCGGGGAGCTGTTTTTT. Its translation is CASSSPTGGYTGELFF.